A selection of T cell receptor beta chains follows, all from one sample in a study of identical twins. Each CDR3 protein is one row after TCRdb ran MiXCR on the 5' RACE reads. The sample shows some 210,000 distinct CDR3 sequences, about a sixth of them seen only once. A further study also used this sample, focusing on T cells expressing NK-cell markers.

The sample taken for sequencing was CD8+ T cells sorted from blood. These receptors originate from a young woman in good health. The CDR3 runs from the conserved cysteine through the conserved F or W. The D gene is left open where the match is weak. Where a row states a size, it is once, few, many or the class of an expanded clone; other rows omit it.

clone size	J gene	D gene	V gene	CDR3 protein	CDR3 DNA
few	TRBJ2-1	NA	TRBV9	CASSVGVSGNEQFF	TGTGCCAGCAGCGTAGGAGTGTCGGGTAATGAGCAGTTCTTC
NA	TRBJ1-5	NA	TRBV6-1	CASSRLSNQPQHF	TGTGCCAGCAGTAGACTCAGCAATCAGCCCCAGCATTTT
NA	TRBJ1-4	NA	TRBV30	CAWTLSEKLFF	TGTGCCTGGACCCTCAGTGAAAAACTGTTTTTT
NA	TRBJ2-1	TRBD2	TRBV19	CASTLGTSGNEQFF	TGTGCCAGTACTCTTGGGACTAGCGGGAATGAGCAGTTCTTC
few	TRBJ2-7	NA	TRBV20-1	CSASNRDGGYEQYF	TGCAGTGCTAGTAACAGGGATGGGGGCTACGAGCAGTACTTC
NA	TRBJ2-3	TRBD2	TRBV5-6	CASSFPTSGRTDTQYF	TGTGCCAGCAGCTTTCCGACTAGCGGGAGAACAGATACGCAGTATTTT
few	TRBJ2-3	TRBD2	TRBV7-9	CASSSRGEDTQYF	TGTGCCAGCAGCTCCCGGGGGGAGGATACGCAGTATTTT
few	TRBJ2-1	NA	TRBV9	CASSTGRYEQFF	TGTGCCAGCAGCACCGGCCGGTATGAGCAGTTCTTC
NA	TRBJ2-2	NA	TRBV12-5	CASCQVSRSAGELFF	TGTGCCTCCTGCCAAGTATCTCGGAGCGCCGGGGAGCTGTTTTTT
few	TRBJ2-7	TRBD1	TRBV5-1	CASSLGTGARYEQYF	TGCGCCAGCAGCTTGGGGACAGGGGCTCGCTACGAGCAGTACTTC
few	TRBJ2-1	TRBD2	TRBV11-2	CASRLAGGGEQFF	TGTGCCAGCAGGCTAGCGGGAGGTGGTGAGCAGTTCTTC
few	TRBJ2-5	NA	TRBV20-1	CSAREVETQYF	TGCAGTGCTAGAGAGGTGGAGACCCAGTACTTC
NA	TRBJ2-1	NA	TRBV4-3	CASSQDSRNYNEQFF	TGCGCCAGCAGCCAAGATTCTAGAAACTACAATGAGCAGTTCTTC
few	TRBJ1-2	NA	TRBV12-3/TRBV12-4	CATEGLNYGYTF	TGTGCCACCGAGGGGCTGAACTATGGCTACACCTTC
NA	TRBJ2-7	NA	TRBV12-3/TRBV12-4	CASSLPRDEQYF	TGTGCCAGCAGTTTACCGCGGGACGAGCAGTACTTC
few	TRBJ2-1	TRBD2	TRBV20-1	CSARGLAGVNEQFF	TGCAGTGCTAGAGGACTAGCGGGAGTCAATGAGCAGTTCTTC
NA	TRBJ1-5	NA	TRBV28	CAMGPGTENQPQHF	TGTGCCATGGGCCCCGGGACGGAAAATCAGCCCCAGCATTTT
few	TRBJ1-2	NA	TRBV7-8	CASSLDGIGYTF	TGTGCCAGCAGCTTAGACGGGATAGGCTACACCTTC
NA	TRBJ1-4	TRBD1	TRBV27	CASSPWDRGRREKLFF	TGTGCCAGCAGTCCTTGGGACAGGGGGCGCAGAGAAAAACTGTTTTTT
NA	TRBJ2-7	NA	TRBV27	CASSSPPSPIHEQYF	TGTGCCAGCAGTTCCCCCCCGTCTCCGATCCACGAGCAGTACTTC
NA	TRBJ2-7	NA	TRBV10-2	CASSESAPHEQYF	TGCGCCAGCAGTGAGTCGGCGCCTCACGAGCAGTACTTC
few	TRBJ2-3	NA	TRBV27	CASRTGLSTDTQYF	TGTGCCAGCAGAACGGGTCTTAGCACAGATACGCAGTATTTT
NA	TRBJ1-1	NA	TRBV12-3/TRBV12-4	CASTRGSRNTEAFF	TGTGCCAGCACCAGGGGCAGCAGGAACACTGAAGCTTTCTTT
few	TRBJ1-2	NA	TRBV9	CASSLTAYGYTF	TGTGCCAGCAGCCTAACAGCCTATGGCTACACCTTC
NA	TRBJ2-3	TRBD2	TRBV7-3	CASSSLSGGAADTQYF	TGTGCCAGCAGCTCCCTAAGCGGGGGGGCGGCAGATACGCAGTATTTT
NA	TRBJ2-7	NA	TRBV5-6	CASSSHRGPEQYF	TGTGCCAGCAGCTCTCACCGAGGCCCCGAGCAGTACTTC
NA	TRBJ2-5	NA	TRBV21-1	CASSKVRTSEETQYF	TGTGCCAGCAGCAAAGTGAGGACTAGTGAAGAGACCCAGTACTTC
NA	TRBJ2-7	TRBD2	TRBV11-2	CASSNQLAGATYEQYF	TGTGCCAGCAGCAACCAACTAGCGGGGGCCACCTACGAGCAGTACTTC
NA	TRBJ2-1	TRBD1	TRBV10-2	CASSEIRGNEQFF	TGCGCCAGCAGTGAGATCAGGGGGAATGAGCAGTTCTTC
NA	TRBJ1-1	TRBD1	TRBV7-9	CASSPRQGSANTEAFF	TGTGCCAGCAGCCCCAGACAGGGTTCGGCGAACACTGAAGCTTTCTTT
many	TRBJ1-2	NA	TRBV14	CASSLGSNYGYTF	TGTGCCAGCAGCCTCGGCTCAAACTATGGCTACACCTTC
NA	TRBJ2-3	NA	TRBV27	CASIDVGTRTDTQYF	TGTGCCAGCATTGATGTGGGTACGAGAACAGATACGCAGTATTTT
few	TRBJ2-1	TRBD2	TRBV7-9	CASSSERAGVHNEQFF	TGTGCCAGCAGCTCAGAGAGAGCGGGAGTTCATAATGAGCAGTTCTTC
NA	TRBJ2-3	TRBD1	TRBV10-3	CATRFRDRGPSSSTDTQYF	TGTGCCACCAGGTTCCGGGACAGGGGTCCTTCCTCTAGCACAGATACGCAGTATTTT
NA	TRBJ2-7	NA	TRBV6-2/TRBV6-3	CASSWAGTNYEQYF	TGTGCCAGCAGTTGGGCGGGGACCAACTACGAGCAGTACTTC
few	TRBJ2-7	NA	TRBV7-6	CASSSSRGPFDEQYF	TGTGCCAGCAGCTCGTCTCGGGGACCCTTCGACGAGCAGTACTTC
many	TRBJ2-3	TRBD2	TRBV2	CASSDSGGAPDTQYF	TGTGCCAGCAGTGATAGCGGGGGGGCCCCAGATACGCAGTATTTT
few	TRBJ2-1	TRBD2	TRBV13	CASSPTTSGPYNEQFF	TGTGCCAGCAGCCCTACCACTAGCGGTCCCTACAATGAGCAGTTCTTC
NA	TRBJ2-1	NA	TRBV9	CASSVGENEQFF	TGTGCCAGCAGCGTAGGAGAGAATGAGCAGTTCTTC
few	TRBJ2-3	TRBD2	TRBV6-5	CASSHLRTSGNTQYF	TGTGCCAGCAGTCACCTAAGGACTAGCGGCAATACGCAGTATTTT
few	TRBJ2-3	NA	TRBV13	CASSLGLEDTQYF	TGTGCCAGCAGCTTAGGCCTGGAAGATACGCAGTATTTT
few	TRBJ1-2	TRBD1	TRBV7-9	CASRPGTDGYTF	TGTGCCAGCAGACCTGGGACAGACGGCTACACCTTC
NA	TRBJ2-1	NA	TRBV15	CATGRDLYNEQFF	TGTGCCACCGGCCGGGACCTCTACAATGAGCAGTTCTTC
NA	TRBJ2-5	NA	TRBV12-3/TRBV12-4	CASSAQGRGQETQYF	TGTGCCAGCAGCGCTCAGGGGCGGGGACAAGAGACCCAGTACTTC
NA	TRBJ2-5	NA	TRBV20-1	CTAGGETQYF	TGCACCGCAGGGGGGGAGACCCAGTACTTC
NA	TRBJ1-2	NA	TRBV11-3	CASSRQAYGYTF	TGTGCCAGCAGCCGGCAGGCCTATGGCTACACCTTC
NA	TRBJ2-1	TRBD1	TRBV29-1	CSVEETGGEQFF	TGCAGCGTTGAAGAGACAGGGGGGGAGCAGTTCTTC
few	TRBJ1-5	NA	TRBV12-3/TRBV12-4	CASSWGSYQPQHF	TGTGCCAGCAGTTGGGGCAGCTATCAGCCCCAGCATTTT
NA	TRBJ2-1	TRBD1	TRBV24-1	CATSEGHNRGSYNEQFF	TGTGCCACCAGTGAAGGTCATAACAGGGGTTCCTACAATGAGCAGTTCTTC
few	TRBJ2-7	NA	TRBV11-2	CASSLGVGTIEQYF	TGTGCCAGCAGCTTAGGTGTAGGGACGATAGAGCAGTACTTC
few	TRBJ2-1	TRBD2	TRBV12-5	CASGGGLGGSGYEQFF	TGTGCTAGTGGTGGGGGACTTGGCGGGAGCGGGTATGAGCAGTTCTTC
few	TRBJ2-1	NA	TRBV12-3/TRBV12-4	CASSFVANEQFF	TGTGCCAGCAGTTTTGTTGCCAATGAGCAGTTCTTC
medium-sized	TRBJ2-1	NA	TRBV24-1	CATSDSKNEQFF	TGTGCCACCAGTGATTCTAAAAATGAGCAGTTCTTC
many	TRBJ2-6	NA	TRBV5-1	CASSLAGSGANVLTF	TGCGCCAGCAGCTTGGCCGGCTCTGGGGCCAACGTCCTGACTTTC
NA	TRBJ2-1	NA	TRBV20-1	CSARDSGSTNEQFF	TGCAGTGCTAGAGATAGCGGCAGTACCAATGAGCAGTTCTTC
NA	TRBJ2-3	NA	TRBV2	CASSPSAFSTDTQYF	TGTGCCAGCAGCCCTAGCGCCTTTAGCACAGATACGCAGTATTTT
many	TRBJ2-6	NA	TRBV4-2	CASSQDRGTGANVLTF	TGTGCCAGCAGCCAAGATAGGGGTACCGGGGCCAACGTCCTGACTTTC